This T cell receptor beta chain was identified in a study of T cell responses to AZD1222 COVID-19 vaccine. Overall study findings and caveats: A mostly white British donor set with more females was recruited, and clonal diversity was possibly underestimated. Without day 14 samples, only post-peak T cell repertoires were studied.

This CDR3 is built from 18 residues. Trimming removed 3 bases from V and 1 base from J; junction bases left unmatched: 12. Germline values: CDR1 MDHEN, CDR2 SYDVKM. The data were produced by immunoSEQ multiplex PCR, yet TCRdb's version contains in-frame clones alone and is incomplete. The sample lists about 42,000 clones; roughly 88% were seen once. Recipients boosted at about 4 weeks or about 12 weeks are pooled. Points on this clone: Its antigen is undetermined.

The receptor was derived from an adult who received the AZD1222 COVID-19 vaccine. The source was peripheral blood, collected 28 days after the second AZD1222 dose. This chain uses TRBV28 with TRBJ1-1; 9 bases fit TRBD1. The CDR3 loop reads CASSFPWGDRVGNTEAFF. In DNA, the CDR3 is TGTGCCAGCAGTTTCCCGTGGGGGGACAGGGTGGGGAACACTGAAGCTTTCTTT.